The 4 T cell receptor beta chains reported below all come from one sample, sequenced in a study of cytomegalovirus exposure and HLA in healthy donors. TCRdb keeps only in-frame clones here, not all; method: immunoSEQ multiplex PCR. In the table there are around 70,000 clones, approximately 94% of which are singletons. Sequencing input: PBMCs. The receptors here all came from a woman younger than 35 in good health and CMV-seronegative.

This chain links TRBV29-1 with TRBJ2-7; 8 nucleotides agree with TRBD1. Germline V lookup: CDR1 SQVTM, CDR2 ANQGSEA. V was pared by 5 bases and J by 2 bases, with 8 bases of the junction left unmatched. CDR3 length equals 14 residues. CDR3 DNA: TGCAGCGTTCTGGACAGGGTTTCCCCCTACGAGCAGTACTTC. Encoded protein: CSVLDRVSPYEQYF.

The chain employs TRBV18 and TRBJ1-1; 9 bases align to TRBD1. CDR3 length: 15 amino acids. Germline assignment: CDR1 KGHSH and CDR2 LQKENI. Trimming removed 3 bases from V and 0 bases from J; junction bases left unmatched: 2. The CDR3 sequence is CASSPGTGMNTEAFF. As DNA, the CDR3 is TGTGCCAGCTCACCTGGGACAGGGATGAACACTGAAGCTTTCTTT.

The chain combines TRBV9 with TRBJ2-2; D is unclear. V was clipped by 4 bases and J by 1 base, with 14 bases between them. Germline V gene sequence: CDR1 SGDLS, CDR2 YYNGEE. The CDR3 loop spans 16 amino acids. CDR3 in DNA: TGTGCCAGCAGCCCCCAGTTGGGCGAGAACACCGGGGAGCTGTTTTTT. The encoded protein is CASSPQLGENTGELFF. The whole variable domain, filled in from reference TRBV9 and TRBJ2-2, reads DSGVTQTPKHLITATGQRVTLRCSPRSGDLSVYWYQQSLDQGLQFLIQYYNGEERAKGNILERFSAQQFPDLHSELNLSSLELGDSALYFCASSPQLGENTGELFFGEGSRLTVL.

This chain links TRBV7-9 with TRBJ1-4; 9 positions agree with TRBD1. Germline CDR1 and CDR2: SEHNR and FQNEAQ (reference sequence). Unmatched junction bases numbered 7, after V lost 6 bases and J lost 8 bases. There are 14 residues in the CDR3. This chain's CDR3 is CASRRGTGSEKLFF. The CDR3 DNA is TGTGCCAGCAGACGGGGGACAGGGTCCGAAAAACTGTTTTTT.